These T cell receptor beta chains were read from a single sample in a study of CD8 T cells in Susac syndrome. TCRdb re-called the immunoSEQ multiplex PCR reads through MiXCR, storing one row per CDR3 protein. The table lists approximately 170,000 distinct CDR3 sequences, 90% to 95% of them singletons. Sequencing was done on a sample of CD4+ T cells from PBMCs. These receptors originate from a human donor in good health. Each CDR3 is given with its conserved first and last residue. The order of the fields is J gene, V gene, D gene, clone size, CDR3 DNA, CDR3 protein. D genes are given only for firm matches. Part of the rows lack a size; the others show once, few, many or a class for expanded clones.

TRBJ2-2,TRBV24-1,NA,NA,TGTGCCACCAGTGAAATCAGCGCCGGGGAGCTGTTTTTT,CATSEISAGELFF
TRBJ2-7,TRBV19,NA,NA,TGTGCTTCTGGGGGGTTTTACGAGCAGTACTTC,CASGGFYEQYF
TRBJ2-7,TRBV7-9,NA,NA,TGTGCCAGCAGCTTCCGCGAGCAGTACTTC,CASSFREQYF
TRBJ1-1,TRBV20-1,NA,NA,TGCAGTGCTAGATTGACCGGGTGGACTGAAGCTTTCTTT,CSARLTGWTEAFF
TRBJ2-3,TRBV13,TRBD2,NA,TGTGCCAGCAGGCCCCGGGGGGGGGTGACAGATACGCAGTATTTT,CASRPRGGVTDTQYF
TRBJ1-6,TRBV6-2/TRBV6-3,TRBD1,NA,TGTGCCAGCAGGGGACAGGGGAGCAATTCACCCCTCCACTTT,CASRGQGSNSPLHF
TRBJ2-1,TRBV7-9,NA,NA,TGTGCCAGCAGCTCCCCCCCGGGGGATCCCTACAATGAGCAGTTCTTC,CASSSPPGDPYNEQFF
TRBJ2-7,TRBV12-3/TRBV12-4,NA,NA,TGTGCCAGCAGTCTCAACCTCGGGCCCCAAGGAGGACAGTACTTC,CASSLNLGPQGGQYF
TRBJ2-7,TRBV2,TRBD2,NA,TGTGCCAGCAGAGCCTTAGCGGGAGGGGCCGGGGAGCAGTACTTC,CASRALAGGAGEQYF
TRBJ2-3,TRBV7-8,NA,NA,TGTGCCAGCAGGCTCGGGGGGCCGGGCACAGATACGCAGTATTTT,CASRLGGPGTDTQYF
TRBJ1-2,TRBV29-1,NA,NA,TGCAGCGTTCTCACCACCCTCATCTATGGCTACACCTTC,CSVLTTLIYGYTF
TRBJ1-4,TRBV11-1,NA,NA,TGTGCCAGCAGCTTACGCGCTAATGAAAAACTGTTTTTT,CASSLRANEKLFF
TRBJ1-1,TRBV18,NA,NA,TGTGCCAGCTCACCACTTGGGACGGCGAGTGGGAAGGCTTTCTTT,CASSPLGTASGKAFF
TRBJ2-1,TRBV3-1,NA,NA,TGTGCCAGCAGCCTGGGTGCGGCATGGAGAGAGCAGTTCTTC,CASSLGAAWREQFF
TRBJ2-1,TRBV5-4,NA,once,TGTGCCAGCAGCTCTAGCGTCGATGAGCAGTTCTTC,CASSSSVDEQFF
TRBJ1-2,TRBV3-1,TRBD1,NA,TGTGCCAGCAGCCAGAGGGGACAGGGTGGAGGAAGCTATGGCTACACCTTC,CASSQRGQGGGSYGYTF
TRBJ2-7,TRBV4-2,TRBD1,NA,TGTGCCAGCAGCCAAGAGTGGGACAGCCTTTACGAGCAGTACTTC,CASSQEWDSLYEQYF
TRBJ1-2,TRBV15,TRBD1,NA,TGTGCCACCAGCAGAGATTCCGGGACAGGGGGAAACTATGGCTACACCTTC,CATSRDSGTGGNYGYTF
TRBJ2-5,TRBV20-1,TRBD1,once,TGCAGTGCTAGGTGGGACAGGTCTTCAAGTGAGACCCAGTACTTC,CSARWDRSSSETQYF
TRBJ2-7,TRBV6-6,TRBD1,few,TGTGCCAGCAGTTACTCTAGGGACAGCGTGGCCTACGAGCAGTACTTC,CASSYSRDSVAYEQYF
TRBJ2-5,TRBV2,NA,NA,TGTGCCAGCAGTGTAGACGAAGAGACCCAGTACTTC,CASSVDEETQYF
TRBJ1-5,TRBV29-1,TRBD1,NA,TGCAGCGTTGCGACAGGGTTCAATCAGCCCCAGCATTTT,CSVATGFNQPQHF
TRBJ1-1,TRBV7-3,NA,NA,TGTGCCAGCGGGCTAACGGGAAACATGAACACTGAAGCTTTCTTT,CASGLTGNMNTEAFF
TRBJ2-4,TRBV18,NA,NA,TGTGCCAGCTCGGGAGCCGGGACACCTGAAAACATTCAGTACTTC,CASSGAGTPENIQYF
TRBJ2-3,TRBV20-1,TRBD1,NA,TGCAGTGCTCCTAGGACAGGGCCAGATACGCAGTATTTT,CSAPRTGPDTQYF
TRBJ2-7,TRBV7-2,TRBD2,NA,TGTGCCAGCAGTCTTAGGGTGGCTAGCGGGACCAACTACGAGCAGTACTTC,CASSLRVASGTNYEQYF
TRBJ2-1,TRBV14,NA,few,TGTGCCAGCAGCCCTTACACGTTTCAGCAGTTCTTC,CASSPYTFQQFF
TRBJ2-5,TRBV29-1,NA,NA,TGCAGCGTGACTATAGGGGGTTGGGAGACCCAGTACTTC,CSVTIGGWETQYF
TRBJ2-3,TRBV30,NA,NA,TGTGCCTGGGACAGGCCCGCGACAGATACGCAGTATTTT,CAWDRPATDTQYF
TRBJ1-6,TRBV4-1,TRBD1,NA,TGCGCCAGCAGCCAAGATCGAACAGGGGGCGCGTCCCTCCACTTT,CASSQDRTGGASLHF
TRBJ1-2,TRBV5-6,TRBD1,NA,TGTGCCAGCAGCTCCCCGGGACAGCGGTCTTATGGCTACACCTTC,CASSSPGQRSYGYTF
TRBJ2-4,TRBV3-1,NA,NA,TGTGCCAGCAGCCAACGGAACATTCAGTACTTC,CASSQRNIQYF
TRBJ2-3,TRBV7-2,TRBD1,NA,TGTGCCAGCAGCACCTCCCCCGGGACAGGGTTAGGATCAGATACGCAGTATTTT,CASSTSPGTGLGSDTQYF
TRBJ2-4,TRBV5-8,TRBD1,NA,TGTGCCAGCAGCGTGGACAGGGGGAACATTCAGTACTTC,CASSVDRGNIQYF
TRBJ2-1,TRBV11-3,NA,NA,TGTGCCAGCAGCAGGGGGATTTCCTACAATGAGCAGTTCTTC,CASSRGISYNEQFF
TRBJ2-4,TRBV6-2/TRBV6-3,TRBD1,NA,TGTGCCAGCTATGGACAGGTTGGAGGAAACATTCAGTACTTC,CASYGQVGGNIQYF
TRBJ2-7,TRBV12-3/TRBV12-4,NA,NA,TGTGCCAGCAGTCGTCTTCCGACTAGCTACGAGCAGTACTTC,CASSRLPTSYEQYF
TRBJ1-4,TRBV2,TRBD1,NA,TGTGCCAGCACAAGGGACAGGGTGGAGGGGGAAAAACTGTTTTTT,CASTRDRVEGEKLFF
TRBJ1-1,TRBV7-9,NA,NA,TGTGCCAGCAGCTTAGAGCAGGTTCGCGCTGAAGCTTTCTTT,CASSLEQVRAEAFF
TRBJ2-7,TRBV10-3,TRBD1,few,TGTGCCATCCAGGGACAGCAGTCCTACGAGCAGTACTTC,CAIQGQQSYEQYF
TRBJ1-2,TRBV6-1,NA,NA,TGTGCCAGCAGTGAATTCTATGGCTACACCTTC,CASSEFYGYTF
TRBJ2-1,TRBV7-9,TRBD2,NA,TGTGCCAGCAGCGAGGGGGGACTAGCGGGGTACAATGAGCAGTTCTTC,CASSEGGLAGYNEQFF
TRBJ2-5,TRBV6-6,NA,NA,TGTGCCAGCAGTTACGGGCTACGGCAGCAAGAGACCCAGTACTTC,CASSYGLRQQETQYF
TRBJ2-7,TRBV5-1,TRBD1,NA,TGCGCCAGCAGCTTAAGGACAGGGGGCCACGAGCAGTACTTC,CASSLRTGGHEQYF
TRBJ2-3,TRBV28,TRBD2,NA,TGTGCCAGCAGTTCTAGCGGGAGAGGAGATACGCAGTATTTT,CASSSSGRGDTQYF
TRBJ2-2,TRBV30,TRBD2,NA,TGTGCCTGGGAAGGACTAGCGGGAGAGTCCAAGGAGCTGTTTTTT,CAWEGLAGESKELFF
TRBJ1-2,TRBV3-1,NA,NA,TGTGCCAGCAGCCAAGATAGACCTCCGGGAAGAATTAACTATGGCTACACCTTC,CASSQDRPPGRINYGYTF
TRBJ2-7,TRBV6-2/TRBV6-3,TRBD1,once,TGTGCCAGCAGTTACTATCAGGGGGTTACCTACGAGCAGTACTTC,CASSYYQGVTYEQYF